Each of the 6 T cell receptor beta chains below was sequenced from the same sample in a study of breast tumors, draining lymph nodes, adjacent tissues. The lymph nodes were axillary draining lymph nodes from breast cancer patients. MiXCR, applied by TCRdb to the multiplex PCR reads, yields one record per CDR3 protein. The data show about 130,000 distinct CDR3 sequences, with around 20% seen just once and 2% to 2.5% held by the top ten. The specimen sequenced was axillary lymph node tissue. The receptors shown here come from a female donor with breast cancer. Some clones in this sample may be carry-over from other donors' samples.

The sample holds many counts of this clonotype. The chain couples TRBV9 to TRBJ2-7; 8 bases line up with TRBD2. The germline gives CDR1 SGDLS, CDR2 YYNGEE. The V gene end was trimmed by 2 bases and the J gene end by 7 bases; junction bases not matched to a gene: 11. This CDR3 contains 15 residues. The CDR3 protein is CASSVGLSGTGEQYF. The CDR3 nucleotides read TGTGCCAGCAGCGTGGGCCTTAGCGGGACTGGGGAGCAGTACTTC.

This clonotype was counted at least ten times. A junction boundary mismatches the germline segment, possibly from a read error. V and J are TRBV7-7 and TRBJ2-5; TRBD1 agrees at 7 bases. The CDR3 covers 15 residues. Germline values: CDR1 SSHAT, CDR2 FNYEAQ (reference sequence). The CDR3 DNA reads TGTGCTAGCAGCTTAGGGGGCACAGGGTCGGAGACCCAGTACTTC. Protein sequence: CASSLGGTGSETQYF.

This clonotype was observed many times. V is TRBV13 and J is TRBJ2-7, with D possibly matching TRBD1 (5 bases). V was trimmed by 5 bases and J by 2 bases, leaving 16 bases between them. This CDR3 is 15 amino acids long. Germline CDR1 reads PRHDT; CDR2 reads FYEKMQ (reference sequence). In nucleotides, the CDR3 is TGTGCCAGCAGCCTAAGTACACAGGCTGCCTACGAGCAGTACTTC. It codes for CASSLSTQAAYEQYF.

This clonotype occurred many times. CDR3 residues: CSAPPGRTPSYEQYF. For the CDR3, the DNA is TGCAGTGCCCCACCTGGCAGGACTCCTTCCTACGAGCAGTACTTC. This rearrangement joins TRBV20-1 to TRBJ2-7, with a tentative D call TRBD2 (5 bases). V lost 6 bases and J 1 base, leaving 19 bases between the germline ends. Looked up from germline, CDR1 is DFQATT and CDR2 is SNEGSKA (reference sequence). The CDR3 extends over 15 amino acids.

To note about this clonotype: This clone may be a read error of a much larger clone one base away. V is TRBV3-1 and J is TRBJ1-3; D is uncertain. This CDR3 has 13 amino acids. CDR1 is LGHDT, CDR2 YNNKEL, per germline (reference sequence). The CDR3, as DNA: TGTGCCTGCAGGCTTGGGACTGGAAACACCATATATTTT. This gives the protein CACRLGTGNTIYF.

The table lists this clonotype with many counts. V usage is TRBV5-5 and J usage is TRBJ2-7; TRBD1 or TRBD2 may be the D gene (5 bases each). Between the trimmed V and J ends, which lost 4 bases and 3 bases, there was a span of 20 bases. This CDR3 has 16 amino acids. Germline-derived CDR1 and CDR2 are SGHKS and YYEKEE (reference sequence). The chain's CDR3 is CASSQTLRDVFYEQYF. The CDR3 DNA sequence: TGTGCCAGCAGCCAGACACTCCGGGACGTTTTCTACGAGCAGTACTTC.